The 4 T cell receptor beta chains reported below all come from one sample, sequenced in a study of blood T cell repertoires in COVID-19. Profiled with immunoSEQ multiplex PCR; TCRdb holds only in-frame clones, not every one. The sample records approximately 66,000 clones, 90% being singletons. The sequencing input was peripheral blood. The source of these receptors is a human donor with active COVID-19. The donor label of this sample is uncertain.

The chain joins TRBV7-8 to TRBJ2-5; the match to TRBD2 covers 14 bases. CDR1 SGHVS and CDR2 FQNEAQ come from the germline V gene. This CDR3 is built from 17 residues. Losses at the gene ends were 0 bases for V and 2 bases for J; bases not matched to a gene: 2. The DNA for the CDR3 is TGTGCCAGCAGCTTAGCGGGACTAGCGGGGGCTCAAGAGACCCAGTACTTC. This sequence encodes CASSLAGLAGAQETQYF.

The rearrangement links TRBV2 to TRBJ1-1; TRBD1 matches at 10 bases. The J segment lost 4 bases and the V segment lost 6 bases, leaving 2 bases of the junction unmatched. Germline-derived CDR1 and CDR2 are SNHLY and FYNNEI. The CDR3 sequence is 13 residues long. The CDR3 DNA follows: TGTGCCAGCAGAAGGACAGGGGGCACTGAAGCTTTCTTT. Protein product: CASRRTGGTEAFF.

V is TRBV4-1 and J is TRBJ2-7, with 15 bases matching TRBD2. The CDR3 runs 17 residues. With V trimmed by 2 bases and J by 2 bases, 4 bases remained unmatched. The germline gives CDR1 MGHRA, CDR2 YSYEKL. This CDR3 is CASSQWGLAGGTYEQYF. Written as DNA, the CDR3 is TGCGCCAGCAGCCAATGGGGACTAGCGGGAGGCACCTACGAGCAGTACTTC.

The rearrangement joins TRBV10-2 to TRBJ2-3; 7 bases match TRBD2. Germline CDR1 WSHSY, CDR2 SAAADI. Unmatched junction bases numbered 8, after V lost 8 bases and J lost 0 bases. The CDR3 is 15 residues long. CDR3 loop: CASSFLAGSTDTQYF. The CDR3 nucleotides are TGCGCCAGCTCTTTCTTAGCGGGTAGCACAGATACGCAGTATTTT.